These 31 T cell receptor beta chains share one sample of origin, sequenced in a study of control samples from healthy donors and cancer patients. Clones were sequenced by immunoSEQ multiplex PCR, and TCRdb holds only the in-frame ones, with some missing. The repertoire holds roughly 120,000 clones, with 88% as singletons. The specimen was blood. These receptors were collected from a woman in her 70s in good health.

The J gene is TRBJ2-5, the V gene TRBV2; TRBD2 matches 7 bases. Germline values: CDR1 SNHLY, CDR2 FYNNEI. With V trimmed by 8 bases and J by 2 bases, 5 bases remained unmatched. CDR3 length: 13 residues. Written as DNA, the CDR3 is TGTGCCAGCGGGGAGGGGCGGCAAGAGACCCAGTACTTC. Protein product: CASGEGRQETQYF.

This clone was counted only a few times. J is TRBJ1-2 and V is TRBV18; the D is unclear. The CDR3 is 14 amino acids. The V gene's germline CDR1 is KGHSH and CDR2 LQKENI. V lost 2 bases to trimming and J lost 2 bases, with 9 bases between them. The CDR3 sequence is CASSPTTDNYGYTF. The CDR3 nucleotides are TGTGCCAGCTCACCAACAACAGACAACTATGGCTACACCTTC.

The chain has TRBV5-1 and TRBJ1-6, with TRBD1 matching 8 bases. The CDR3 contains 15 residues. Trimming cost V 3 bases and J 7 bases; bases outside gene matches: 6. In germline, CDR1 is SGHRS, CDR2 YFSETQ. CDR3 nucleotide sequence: TGCGCCAGCAGCTGGGCGGACAGGGACAATTCACCCCTCCACTTT. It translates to CASSWADRDNSPLHF.

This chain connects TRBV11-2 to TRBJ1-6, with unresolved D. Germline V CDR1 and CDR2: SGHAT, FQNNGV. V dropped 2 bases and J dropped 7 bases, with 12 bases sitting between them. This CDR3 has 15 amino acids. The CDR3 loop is CASSLTDQNNSPLHF. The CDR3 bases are TGTGCCAGCAGCTTAACGGATCAGAACAATTCACCCCTCCACTTT. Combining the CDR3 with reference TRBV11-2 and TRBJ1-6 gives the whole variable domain EAGVAQSPRYKIIEKRQSVAFWCNPISGHATLYWYQQILGQGPKLLIQFQNNGVVDDSQLPKDRFSAERLKGVDSTLKIQPAKLEDSAVYLCASSLTDQNNSPLHFGNGTRLTVT.

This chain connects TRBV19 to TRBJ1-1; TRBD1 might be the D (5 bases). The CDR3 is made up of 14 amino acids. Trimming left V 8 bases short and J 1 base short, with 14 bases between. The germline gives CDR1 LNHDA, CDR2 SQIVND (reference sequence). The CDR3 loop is CASQQGWGNTEAFF. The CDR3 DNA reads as TGTGCCAGTCAGCAGGGTTGGGGGAACACTGAAGCTTTCTTT. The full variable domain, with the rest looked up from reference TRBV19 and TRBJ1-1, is DGGITQSPKYLFRKEGQNVTLSCEQNLNHDAMYWYRQDPGQGLRLIYYSQIVNDFQKGDIAEGYSVSREKKESFPLTVTSAQKNPTAFYLCASQQGWGNTEAFFGQGTRLTVV.

The CDR3 DNA sequence: TGTGCCAGCAGTGAAGGCCGGGGGGGCCAGTATTTT. As protein: CASSEGRGGQYF. This sequence joins TRBV2 and TRBJ2-3, with TRBD2 identical over 8 bases. V gave up 1 base and J gave up 12 bases; unmatched junction bases: 3. The CDR3 has 12 residues. The germline CDR1 and CDR2 sequences are SNHLY and FYNNEI.

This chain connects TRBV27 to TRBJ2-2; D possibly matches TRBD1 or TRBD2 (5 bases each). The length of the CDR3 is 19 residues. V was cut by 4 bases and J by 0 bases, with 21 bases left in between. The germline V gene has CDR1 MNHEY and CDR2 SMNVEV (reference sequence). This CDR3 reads CASSSRRTSGTTNTGELFF. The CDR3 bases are TGTGCCAGCAGTTCCCGCCGGACTTCGGGGACCACGAACACCGGGGAGCTGTTTTTT.

In nucleotides, the CDR3 is TGTGCCAGCAGTGGACAGGTTGGAAACACCATATATTTT. Residues: CASSGQVGNTIYF. The chain has TRBV27 and TRBJ1-3; TRBD1 matches 7 bases. Per germline, CDR1 MNHEY and CDR2 SMNVEV (reference sequence). This CDR3 contains 13 residues. Losses at the gene ends were 5 bases for V and 3 bases for J; bases not matched to a gene: 1.

The CDR3 spells CASTSLGLAGRSDTQYF. The CDR3 DNA reads as TGTGCCAGCACCTCACTCGGGCTAGCGGGTCGTTCAGATACGCAGTATTTT. The chain uses TRBV5-6 and TRBJ2-3, with TRBD2 matching over 8 bases. This CDR3 comprises 17 residues. Looked up from germline, CDR1 is SGHDT and CDR2 is YYEEEE. The V segment lost 6 bases and the J segment 4 bases; nucleotides outside the gene matches: 16.

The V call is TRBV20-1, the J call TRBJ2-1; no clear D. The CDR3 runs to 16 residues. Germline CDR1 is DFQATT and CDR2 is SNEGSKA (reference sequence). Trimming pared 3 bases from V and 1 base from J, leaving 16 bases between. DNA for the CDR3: TGCAGTGCTAGTCTTTCTTGGAGAGCTTCCTACAATGAGCAGTTCTTC. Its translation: CSASLSWRASYNEQFF.

CDR3 amino acids: CASRSATNEKLFF. Here the CDR3 DNA reads TGCGCCAGTCGGAGCGCTACTAATGAAAAACTGTTTTTT. The gene calls are TRBV5-1 and TRBJ1-4; unclear D gene. Between the trimmed V and J ends, which lost 8 bases and 2 bases, there was a span of 10 bases. CDR1 is SGHRS, CDR2 YFSETQ, per germline. CDR3 length: 13 residues. Filled out from reference TRBV5-1 and TRBJ1-4, the complete variable domain reads KAGVTQTPRYLIKTRGQQVTLSCSPISGHRSVSWYQQTPGQGLQFLFEYFSETQRNKGNFPGRFSGRQFSNSRSEMNVSTLELGDSALYLCASRSATNEKLFFGSGTQLSVL.

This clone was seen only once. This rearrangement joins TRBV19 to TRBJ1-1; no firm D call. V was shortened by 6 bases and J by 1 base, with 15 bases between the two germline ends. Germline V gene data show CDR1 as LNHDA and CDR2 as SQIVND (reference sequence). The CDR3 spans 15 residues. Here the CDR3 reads CASRGGREGNTEAFF. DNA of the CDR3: TGTGCCAGTAGAGGCGGGAGAGAAGGGAACACTGAAGCTTTCTTT.

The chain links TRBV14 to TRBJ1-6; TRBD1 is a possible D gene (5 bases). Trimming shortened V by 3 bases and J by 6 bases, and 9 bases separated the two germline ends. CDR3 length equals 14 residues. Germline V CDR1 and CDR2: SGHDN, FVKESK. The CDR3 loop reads CASSHGQGNSPLHF. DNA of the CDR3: TGTGCCAGCAGCCATGGCCAGGGTAATTCACCCCTCCACTTT.

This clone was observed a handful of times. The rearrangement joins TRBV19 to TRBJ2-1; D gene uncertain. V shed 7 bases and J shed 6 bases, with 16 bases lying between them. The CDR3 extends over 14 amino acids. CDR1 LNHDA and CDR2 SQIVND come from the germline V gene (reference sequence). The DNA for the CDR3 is TGTGCCAGTATGAAGGTCGGCAGCGCCAATGAGCAGTTCTTC. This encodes CASMKVGSANEQFF.

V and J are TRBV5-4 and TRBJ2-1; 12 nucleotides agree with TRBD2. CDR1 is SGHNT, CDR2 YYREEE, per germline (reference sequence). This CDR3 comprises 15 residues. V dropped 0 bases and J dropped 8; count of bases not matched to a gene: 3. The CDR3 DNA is TGTGCCAGCAGCTTGGTGACTAGCGGGGGAGATGAGCAGTTCTTC. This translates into CASSLVTSGGDEQFF.

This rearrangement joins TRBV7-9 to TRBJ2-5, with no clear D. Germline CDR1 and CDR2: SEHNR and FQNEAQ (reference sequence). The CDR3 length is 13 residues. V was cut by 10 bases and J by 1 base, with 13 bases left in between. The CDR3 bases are TGTGCCACCTCGAGGCAGGCCCAAGAGACCCAGTACTTC. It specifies CATSRQAQETQYF.

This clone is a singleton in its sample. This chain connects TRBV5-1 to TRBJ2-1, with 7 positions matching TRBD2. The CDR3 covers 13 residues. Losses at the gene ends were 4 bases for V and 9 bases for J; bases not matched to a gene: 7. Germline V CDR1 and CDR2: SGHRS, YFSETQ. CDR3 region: CASSAGAASEQFF. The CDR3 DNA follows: TGCGCCAGCAGCGCGGGAGCTGCCAGTGAGCAGTTCTTC.

The CDR3 spells CASSMSRDRYSNQPQHF. In nucleotides, the CDR3 is TGTGCCAGCAGCATGTCCAGGGATCGATATAGCAATCAGCCCCAGCATTTT. J is TRBJ1-5 and V is TRBV7-2; possible D gene TRBD1, 5 bases. Germline loops: CDR1 SGHTA, CDR2 FQGNSA. The V gene lost 5 bases and the J gene lost 0 bases, with 17 bases spanning the gap. The CDR3 contains 17 residues.

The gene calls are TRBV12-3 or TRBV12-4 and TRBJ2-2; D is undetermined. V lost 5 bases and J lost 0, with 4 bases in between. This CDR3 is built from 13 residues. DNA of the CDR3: TGTGCCAGCAGTGGGGCGAACACCGGGGAGCTGTTTTTT. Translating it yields CASSGANTGELFF.

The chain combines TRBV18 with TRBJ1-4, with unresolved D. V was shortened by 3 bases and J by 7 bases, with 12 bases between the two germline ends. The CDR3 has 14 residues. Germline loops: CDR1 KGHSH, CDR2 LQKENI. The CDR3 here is CASSPRVVGEKLFF. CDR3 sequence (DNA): TGTGCCAGCTCACCGCGGGTGGTTGGTGAAAAACTGTTTTTT.

CDR3 DNA: TGTGCCACCACACGGACCTACGAGCAGTACTTC. This codes for CATTRTYEQYF. The chain employs TRBV6-6 and TRBJ2-7; D gene ambiguous. CDR1 MNHNY and CDR2 SVGAGI come from the germline V gene (reference sequence). Trimming took 10 bases from V and 2 from J, leaving 9 bases between them. The CDR3 loop spans 11 amino acids.

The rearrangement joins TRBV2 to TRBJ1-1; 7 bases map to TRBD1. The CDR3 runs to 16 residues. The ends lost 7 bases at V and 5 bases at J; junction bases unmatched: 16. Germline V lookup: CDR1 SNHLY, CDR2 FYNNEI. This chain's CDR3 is CASIGGKGGLGTEAFF. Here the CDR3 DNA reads TGTGCCAGCATTGGGGGTAAAGGGGGCTTAGGGACTGAAGCTTTCTTT.

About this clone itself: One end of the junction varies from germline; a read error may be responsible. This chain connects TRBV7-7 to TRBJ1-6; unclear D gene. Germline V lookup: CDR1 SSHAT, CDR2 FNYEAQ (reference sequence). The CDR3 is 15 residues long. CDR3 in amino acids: CASSLAARYNSPLHF. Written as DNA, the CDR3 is TGTGCTAGCAGCTTAGCGGCCAGGTATAATTCACCCCTCCACTTT.

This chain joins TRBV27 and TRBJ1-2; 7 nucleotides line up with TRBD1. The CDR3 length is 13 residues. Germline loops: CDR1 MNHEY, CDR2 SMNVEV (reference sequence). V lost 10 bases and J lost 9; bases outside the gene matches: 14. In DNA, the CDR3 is TGTGCCACCTCGACAGGGCTATGGCGAAGCTACACCTTC. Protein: CATSTGLWRSYTF.

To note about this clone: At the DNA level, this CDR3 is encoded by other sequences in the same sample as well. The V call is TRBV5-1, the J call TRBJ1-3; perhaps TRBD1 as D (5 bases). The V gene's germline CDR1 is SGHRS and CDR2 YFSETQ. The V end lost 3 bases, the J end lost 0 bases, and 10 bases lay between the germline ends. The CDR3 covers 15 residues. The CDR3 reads CASSSTGDSGNTIYF. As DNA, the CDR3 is TGCGCCAGCAGCTCAACAGGAGACTCTGGAAACACCATATATTTT.

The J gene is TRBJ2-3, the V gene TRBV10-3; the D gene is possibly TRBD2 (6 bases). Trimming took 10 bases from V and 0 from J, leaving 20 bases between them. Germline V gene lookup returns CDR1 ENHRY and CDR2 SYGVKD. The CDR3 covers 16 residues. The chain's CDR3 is CATGGAAVSSTDTQYF. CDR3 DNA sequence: TGTGCCACCGGGGGAGCTGCAGTGTCTAGCACAGATACGCAGTATTTT.

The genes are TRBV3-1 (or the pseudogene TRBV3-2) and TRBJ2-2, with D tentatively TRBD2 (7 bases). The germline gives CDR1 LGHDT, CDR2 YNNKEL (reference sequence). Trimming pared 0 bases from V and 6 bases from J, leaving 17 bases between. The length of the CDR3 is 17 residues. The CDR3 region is CASSQDQGGGSAGELFF. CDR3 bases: TGTGCCAGCAGCCAAGATCAAGGCGGGGGCTCGGCCGGGGAGCTGTTTTTT.

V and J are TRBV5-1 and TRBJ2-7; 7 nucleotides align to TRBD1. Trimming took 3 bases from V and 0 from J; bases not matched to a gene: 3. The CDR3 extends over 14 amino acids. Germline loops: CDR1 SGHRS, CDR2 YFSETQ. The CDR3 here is CASSWGQSSYEQYF. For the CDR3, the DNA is TGCGCCAGCAGCTGGGGACAGTCCTCCTACGAGCAGTACTTC.

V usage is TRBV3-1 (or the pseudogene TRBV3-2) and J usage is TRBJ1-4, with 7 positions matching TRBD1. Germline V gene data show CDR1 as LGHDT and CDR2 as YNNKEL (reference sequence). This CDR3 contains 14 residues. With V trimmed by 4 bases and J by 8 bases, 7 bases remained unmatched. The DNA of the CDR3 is TGTGCCAGCAGCCTCAGGGGGTATACGGAAAAACTGTTTTTT. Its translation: CASSLRGYTEKLFF.

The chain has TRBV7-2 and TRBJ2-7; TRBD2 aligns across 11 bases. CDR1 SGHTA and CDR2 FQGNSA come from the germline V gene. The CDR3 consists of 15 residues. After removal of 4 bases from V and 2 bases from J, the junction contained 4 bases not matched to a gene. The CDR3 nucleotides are TGTGCCAGCAGCTATCTAGCGGGGGGCACCTACGAGCAGTACTTC. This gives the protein CASSYLAGGTYEQYF.

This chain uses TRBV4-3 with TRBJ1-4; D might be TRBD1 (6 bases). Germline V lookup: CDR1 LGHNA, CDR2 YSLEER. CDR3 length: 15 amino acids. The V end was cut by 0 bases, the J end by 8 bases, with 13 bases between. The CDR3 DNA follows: TGCGCCAGCAGCCAAGATGGGCGGGGGCAGGAAAAACTGTTTTTT. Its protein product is CASSQDGRGQEKLFF.